The 2 T cell receptor beta chains below come from one sample, sequenced in a study of T cell repertoires in cytomegalovirus infection. No antigen is known for these receptors. MiXCR was run by TCRdb on the reads, yielding one entry per CDR3 protein. The table includes roughly 45,000 distinct CDR3 sequences, 20% to 25% detected once. The material sequenced was PBMCs, sequenced either directly or after in vitro stimulation (not recorded which). The receptors stem from a human donor in good health (CMV status not recorded). Some clones in this sample may be carry-over from other donors' samples.

J is TRBJ2-7 and V is TRBV5-1; D gene uncertain. This CDR3 is built from 14 residues. Germline V gene lookup returns CDR1 SGHRS and CDR2 YFSETQ. V was pared by 4 bases and J by 4 bases, with 15 bases between. In DNA form, the CDR3 reads TGCGCCAGCAGCCCGGGTGGTTTCGAATACGAGCAGTACTTC. Translation: CASSPGGFEYEQYF.

This clonotype has only a few counts. The genes are TRBV11-2 and TRBJ1-6, with D hard to call. Deletions cut 1 base from V and 2 bases from J, with 9 bases between. The CDR3 spans 16 residues. Germline assignment: CDR1 SGHAT and CDR2 FQNNGV. CDR3 loop: CASSLARSAYNSPLHF. The CDR3 DNA reads as TGTGCCAGCAGCTTAGCGCGGTCAGCCTATAATTCACCCCTCCACTTT.